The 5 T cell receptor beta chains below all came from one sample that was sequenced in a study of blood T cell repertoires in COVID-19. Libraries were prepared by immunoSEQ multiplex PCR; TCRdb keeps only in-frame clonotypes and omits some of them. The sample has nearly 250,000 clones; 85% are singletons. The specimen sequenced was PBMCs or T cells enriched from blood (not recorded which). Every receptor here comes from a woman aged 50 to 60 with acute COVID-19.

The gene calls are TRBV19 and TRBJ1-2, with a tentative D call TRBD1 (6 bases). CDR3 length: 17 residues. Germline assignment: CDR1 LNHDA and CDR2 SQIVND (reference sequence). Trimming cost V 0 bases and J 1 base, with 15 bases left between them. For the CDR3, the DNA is TGTGCCAGTAGTATAGATGCAGGGGCGAACTTTAACTATGGCTACACCTTC. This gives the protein CASSIDAGANFNYGYTF.

The CDR3 DNA follows: TGTGCCAGCAGTGGGGACAGGGACTATGGCTACACCTTC. It translates to CASSGDRDYGYTF. This chain uses TRBV28 with TRBJ1-2, with 9 positions matching TRBD1. CDR3 size: 13 residues. Germline CDR1 MDHEN, CDR2 SYDVKM. The V gene end was trimmed by 5 bases and the J gene end by 3 bases; junction bases not matched to a gene: 1.

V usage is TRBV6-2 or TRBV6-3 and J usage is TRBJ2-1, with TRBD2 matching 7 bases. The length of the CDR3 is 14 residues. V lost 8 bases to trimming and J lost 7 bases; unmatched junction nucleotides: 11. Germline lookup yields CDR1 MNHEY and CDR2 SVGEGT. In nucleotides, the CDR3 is TGTGCCAGCGGCCGACTAGCCGGGAGGAATGAGCAGTTCTTC. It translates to CASGRLAGRNEQFF.

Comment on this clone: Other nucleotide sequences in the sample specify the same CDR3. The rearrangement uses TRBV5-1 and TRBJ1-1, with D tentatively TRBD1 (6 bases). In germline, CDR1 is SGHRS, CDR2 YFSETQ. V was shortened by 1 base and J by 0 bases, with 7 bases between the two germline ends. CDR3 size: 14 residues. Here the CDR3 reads CASSLSGVNTEAFF. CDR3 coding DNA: TGCGCCAGCAGCTTGTCAGGGGTGAACACTGAAGCTTTCTTT.

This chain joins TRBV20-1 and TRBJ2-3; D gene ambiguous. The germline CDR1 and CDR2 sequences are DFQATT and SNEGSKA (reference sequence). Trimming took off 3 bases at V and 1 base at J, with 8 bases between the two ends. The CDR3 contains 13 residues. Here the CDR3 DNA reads TGCAGTGCTAGTCTGCAGGGCACAGATACGCAGTATTTT. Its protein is CSASLQGTDTQYF.